This T cell receptor beta chain was recovered during a study of CD8 T cells in ankylosing spondylitis. TCRdb re-called the 5' RACE reads through MiXCR, storing one row per CDR3 protein. The repertoire holds 200,000 to 300,000 distinct CDR3 sequences, with about 10% as singletons. Study-wide findings and caveats: Peripheral blood held disease-linked clones only at relatively low frequency, and these were CD8+. Characteristic of ankylosing spondylitis blood, it appeared, was a TCR beta motif comprising roughly 8 highly homologous variants.

Comment on this clonotype: The antigen remains undetermined.

This CDR3 contains 14 residues. Trimming pared 3 bases from V and 4 bases from J, leaving 12 bases between. Per the germline V gene, CDR1 is MNHEY and CDR2 is SVGEGT. The chain has TRBV6-2 or TRBV6-3 and TRBJ1-2; D gene unclear. The TCR originated in a male donor with ankylosing spondylitis or in good health (not recorded which). Sequenced input: blood, either unsorted or a sorted T cell fraction (not recorded which). The CDR3 protein is CASSYLAPSYGYTF. The DNA of the CDR3 is TGTGCCAGCAGTTATCTTGCTCCTAGCTATGGCTACACCTTC.